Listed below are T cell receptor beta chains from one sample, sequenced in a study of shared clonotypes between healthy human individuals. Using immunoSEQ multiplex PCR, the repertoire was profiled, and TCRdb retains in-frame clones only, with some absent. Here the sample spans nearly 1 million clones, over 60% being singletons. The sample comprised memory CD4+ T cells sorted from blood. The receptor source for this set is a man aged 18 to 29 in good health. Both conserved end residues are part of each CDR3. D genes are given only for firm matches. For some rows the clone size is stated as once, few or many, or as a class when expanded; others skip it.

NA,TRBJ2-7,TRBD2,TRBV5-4,TGTGCCAGCAACGTAGCGGGAACTGGCGAGCAGTACTTC,CASNVAGTGEQYF
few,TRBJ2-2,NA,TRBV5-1,TGCGCCAGCAGCTTGGATTGGGGCTCCGGGGAGCTGTTTTTT,CASSLDWGSGELFF
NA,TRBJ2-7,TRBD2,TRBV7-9,TGTGCCAGCACCCGAGGACTAGCGGGGGACGAGCAGTACTTC,CASTRGLAGDEQYF
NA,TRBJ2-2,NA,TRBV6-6,TGTGCCAGCAGTCCCGACAGGACCGGGGAGCTGTTTTTT,CASSPDRTGELFF
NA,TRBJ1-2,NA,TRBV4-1,TGCGCCAGCAGCCAAGCGGGGCAGGGTAACTATGGCTACACCTTC,CASSQAGQGNYGYTF
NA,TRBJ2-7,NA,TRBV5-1,TGCGCCAGCAGCCTCGAGTACTCCTACGAGCAGTACTTC,CASSLEYSYEQYF
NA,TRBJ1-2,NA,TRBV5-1,TGCGCCAGCAGCTTGGAAGGGGGAGCTAACTATGGCTACACCTTC,CASSLEGGANYGYTF
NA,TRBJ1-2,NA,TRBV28,TGTGCCAGCACCGAAAGCAACTATGGCTACACCTTC,CASTESNYGYTF
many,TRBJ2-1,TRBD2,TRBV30,TGTGCCTGGAGTGCTAGCGGGAGCGGTGAGCAGTTCTTC,CAWSASGSGEQFF
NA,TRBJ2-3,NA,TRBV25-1,TGTGCCAGCAGTCCCCCGGGGGTGGATACGCAGTATTTT,CASSPPGVDTQYF
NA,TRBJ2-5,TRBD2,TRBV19,TGTGCCAGTAGCCTACTAGCGGGAGGACAGACCCAGTACTTC,CASSLLAGGQTQYF
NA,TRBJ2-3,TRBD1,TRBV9,TGTGCCAGCAGCGTAACTCCCGGGACAGGCTATAGAGATACGCAGTATTTT,CASSVTPGTGYRDTQYF
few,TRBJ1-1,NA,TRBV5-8,TGTGCCAGCAGCTTCAACAGGAACACTGAAGCTTTCTTT,CASSFNRNTEAFF
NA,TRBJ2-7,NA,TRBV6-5,TGTGCCAGCAGCCCCCGTAACCCTTCAGCCGAGCAGTACTTC,CASSPRNPSAEQYF
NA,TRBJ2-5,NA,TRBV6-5,TGTGCCAGCAGTTACACCACTACAGGGAGGGAGACCCAGTACTTC,CASSYTTTGRETQYF
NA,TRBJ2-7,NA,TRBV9,TGTGCCAGCAGCGTCGGGCCCGAGAGGAGTAGCGAGCAGTACTTC,CASSVGPERSSEQYF
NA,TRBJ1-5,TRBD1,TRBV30,TGTGCCTGGGGACAGGGACAAGATCAGCCCCAGCATTTT,CAWGQGQDQPQHF
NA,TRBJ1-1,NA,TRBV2,TGTGCCAGCGCTAAGGGGATGAACACTGAAGCTTTCTTT,CASAKGMNTEAFF
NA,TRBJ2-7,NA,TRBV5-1,TGCGCCAGCAGCTCTGGTGGGCTAGCGAAATCCTACGAGCAGTACTTC,CASSSGGLAKSYEQYF
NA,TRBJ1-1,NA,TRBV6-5,TGTGCCAGCAGTGCCGGGACAATAAAGAACACTGAAGCTTTCTTT,CASSAGTIKNTEAFF
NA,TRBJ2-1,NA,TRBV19,TGTGCCAGTAGTATAGACCCCGGGCTCCCTTCATACAATGAGCAGTTCTTC,CASSIDPGLPSYNEQFF
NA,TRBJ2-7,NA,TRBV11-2,TGTGCCAGCAGCTTAGGAGTGTACGAGCAGTACTTC,CASSLGVYEQYF
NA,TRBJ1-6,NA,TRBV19,TGTGCCAGTAGGTCGGAGGGAGGGGGTTTTTTGAATTCACCCCTCCACTTT,CASRSEGGGFLNSPLHF
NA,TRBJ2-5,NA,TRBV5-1,TGCGCCAGCAGCACCGGACGTCAGGTGACCCAGTACTTC,CASSTGRQVTQYF
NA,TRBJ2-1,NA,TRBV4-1,TGCGCCAGCAGCCAAGCTCGACAGGGAGGGACCTACAATGAGCAGTTCTTC,CASSQARQGGTYNEQFF
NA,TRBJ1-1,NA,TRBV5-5,TGTGCCAGCAGCTTGGGAAGGGCCGGAGGAACTGAAGCTTTCTTT,CASSLGRAGGTEAFF
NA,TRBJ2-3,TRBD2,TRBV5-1,TGCGCCAGCAGCGGACTAGCGGGGGGAACAGATACGCAGTATTTT,CASSGLAGGTDTQYF
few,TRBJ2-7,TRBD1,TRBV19,TGTGCCAGTAGTAGGGGGACAGTGCCGTCCTACGAGCAGTACTTC,CASSRGTVPSYEQYF
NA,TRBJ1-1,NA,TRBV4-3,TGCGCCAGCAGCCCCACAGACAGGTGGGACACTGAAGCTTTCTTT,CASSPTDRWDTEAFF
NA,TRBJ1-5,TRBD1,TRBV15,TGTGCCGCCGCGACAGGGGGGAACCATCAGCCCCAGCATTTT,CAAATGGNHQPQHF
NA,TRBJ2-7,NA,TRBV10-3,TGTGCCATCAGGAAGGACGCCTACGAGCAGTACTTC,CAIRKDAYEQYF
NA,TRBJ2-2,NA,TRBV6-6,TGTGCCACCCGAGTTTTGAGTACCGGGGAGCTGTTTTTT,CATRVLSTGELFF
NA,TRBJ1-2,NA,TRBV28,TGTGCCAGCAGTGCTCAAGGAACCTATGGCTACACCTTC,CASSAQGTYGYTF
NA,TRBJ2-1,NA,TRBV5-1,TGCGCCAGCAGCTTGGCTCAGGGGTACAATGAGCAGTTCTTC,CASSLAQGYNEQFF
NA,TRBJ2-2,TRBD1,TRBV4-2,TGTGCCAGCAGCCATTATTTCGGGACAGGGATCGGCACCGGGGAGCTGTTTTTT,CASSHYFGTGIGTGELFF